This T cell receptor (beta chain) originates from a study of T cell responses to AZD1222 COVID-19 vaccine. The germline gives CDR1 MNHEY, CDR2 SMNVEV (reference sequence). CDR3 size: 13 residues. Trimming pared 7 bases from V and 7 bases from J, leaving 17 bases between. Clones were read by immunoSEQ multiplex PCR, and TCRdb kept only the in-frame ones, dropping some. The sample lists about 190,000 clones, roughly 93% occurring once. This receptor was identified in an adult in good health. The sequenced sample was peripheral blood, obtained on day 0 of AZD1222 vaccination. The chain is built from TRBV27 and TRBJ2-7, with D perhaps given as TRBD1 or TRBD2 (5 bases each). CDR3 amino acids: CASTPGTHEEQYF. The CDR3 DNA reads TGTGCCAGCACACCAGGGACCCATGAAGAGCAGTACTTC.